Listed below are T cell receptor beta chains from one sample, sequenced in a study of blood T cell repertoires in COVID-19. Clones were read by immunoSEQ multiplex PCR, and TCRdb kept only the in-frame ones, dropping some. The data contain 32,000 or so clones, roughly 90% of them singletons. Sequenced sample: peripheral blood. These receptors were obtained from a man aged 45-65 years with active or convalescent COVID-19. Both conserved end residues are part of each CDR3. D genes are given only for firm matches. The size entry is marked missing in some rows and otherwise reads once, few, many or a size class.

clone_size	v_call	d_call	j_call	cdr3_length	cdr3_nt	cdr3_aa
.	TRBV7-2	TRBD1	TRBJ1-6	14	TGTGCCAGCAGCTCGGGACAGGGAGCAGCGGCCCTCCACTTT	CASSSGQGAAALHF
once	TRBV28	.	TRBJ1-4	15	TGTGCCAGCAGTCTACGGACAGCCCGTAATGAAAAACTGTTTTTT	CASSLRTARNEKLFF
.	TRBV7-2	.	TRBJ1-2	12	TGTGCCAGCAGCTTCGGGGACTATGGCTACACCTTC	CASSFGDYGYTF
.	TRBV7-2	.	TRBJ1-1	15	TGTGCCAGCAGCTTAGTGGCAGGGGTGAACACTGAAGCTTTCTTT	CASSLVAGVNTEAFF
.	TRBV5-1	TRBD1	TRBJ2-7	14	TGCGCCAGCAGTTTAGGACAGGGGGCTCGAGAGCAGTACTTC	CASSLGQGAREQYF
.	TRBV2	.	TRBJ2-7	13	TGTGCCAGCAGTGAACAGGGTACCTACGAGCAGTACTTC	CASSEQGTYEQYF
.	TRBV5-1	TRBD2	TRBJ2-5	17	TGCGCCAGCAGCCCTGGACTAGCGGGAGGACCACAAGAGACCCAGTACTTC	CASSPGLAGGPQETQYF
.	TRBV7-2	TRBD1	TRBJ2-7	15	TGTGCCAGCAGCTTAAGGGGACAGGGGTTCTACGAGCAGTACTTC	CASSLRGQGFYEQYF
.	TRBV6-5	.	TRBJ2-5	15	TGTGCCAGCAGGGGGGCAGGGGCGATTCAAGAGACCCAGTACTTC	CASRGAGAIQETQYF
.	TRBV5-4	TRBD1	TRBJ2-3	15	TGTGCCAGCAGCGATACAGGGGGCCGGATCCATACGCAGTATTTT	CASSDTGGRIHTQYF
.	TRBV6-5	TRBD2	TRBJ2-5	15	TGTGCCAGCAGTTACTCGTCCGGGACTAAAGAGACCCAGTACTTC	CASSYSSGTKETQYF
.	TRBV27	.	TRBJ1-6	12	TGTGCCAGCAGTTTAGGGGGGGCCTACCTCCACTTT	CASSLGGAYLHF
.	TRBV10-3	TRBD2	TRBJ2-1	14	TGTGCCATCAGTAGACTAGCGGTGGTGGATGAGCAGTTCTTC	CAISRLAVVDEQFF
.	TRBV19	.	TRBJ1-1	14	TGTGCCAGTAGCCACTGGACAGAGAACACTGAAGCTTTCTTT	CASSHWTENTEAFF
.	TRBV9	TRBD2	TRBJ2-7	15	TGTGCCAGCAGCACCGGACTAGCGGGAGCGGGGGAGCAGTACTTC	CASSTGLAGAGEQYF
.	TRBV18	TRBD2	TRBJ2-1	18	TGTGCCAGCTCACCCACCAGGCCGGGACTAGCGGGGTACAATGAGCAGTTCTTC	CASSPTRPGLAGYNEQFF
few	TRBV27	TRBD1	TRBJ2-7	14	TGTGCCAGCAGCCCCCGGACAGGGTGGCACGAGCAGTACTTC	CASSPRTGWHEQYF
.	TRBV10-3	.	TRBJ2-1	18	TGTGCCATCAGTGATCCCCACGCCGAGGTTTTGGATCCCAGTGAGCAGTTCTTC	CAISDPHAEVLDPSEQFF
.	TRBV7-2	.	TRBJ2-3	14	TGTGCCAGCAGCTCACGACTAGAGGCAGATACGCAGTATTTT	CASSSRLEADTQYF
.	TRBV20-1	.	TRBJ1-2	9	TGCAGTGCTCGGGGAGTCTACACCTTC	CSARGVYTF
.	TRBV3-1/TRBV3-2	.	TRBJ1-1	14	TGTGCCAGCAGCCAAGATCCCGGGGTCACTGAAGCTTTCTTT	CASSQDPGVTEAFF
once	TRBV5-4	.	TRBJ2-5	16	TGTGCCAGCAGCTTGGAGGGTGGGGGCGTGAAGGAGACCCAGTACTTC	CASSLEGGGVKETQYF
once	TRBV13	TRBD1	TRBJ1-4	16	TGTGCCAGCAGCTTCCGGGACAGGGGAACTAATGAAAAACTGTTTTTT	CASSFRDRGTNEKLFF
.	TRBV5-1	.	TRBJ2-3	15	TGCGCCAGCTTTCCAACCGGGACTAGCACAGATACGCAGTATTTT	CASFPTGTSTDTQYF
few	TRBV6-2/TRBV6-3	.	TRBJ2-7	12	TGTGCCAGCAGTTATGATAGCTACGAGCAGTACTTC	CASSYDSYEQYF
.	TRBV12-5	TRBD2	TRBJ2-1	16	TGTGCTAGTGGTTTGGTGTTTGGGACTAGGGTCAATGAGCAGTTCTTC	CASGLVFGTRVNEQFF
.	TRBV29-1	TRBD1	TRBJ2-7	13	TGCAGCGTTGAAGAGGGGGCAGGGGGCGAGCAGTACTTC	CSVEEGAGGEQYF
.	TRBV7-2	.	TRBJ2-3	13	TGTGCCAGCAGCCCCCAGGGGACAGATACGCAGTATTTT	CASSPQGTDTQYF
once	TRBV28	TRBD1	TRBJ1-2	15	TGTGCCAGCAGAGATGACAGGGGGGCTAACTATGGCTACACCTTC	CASRDDRGANYGYTF
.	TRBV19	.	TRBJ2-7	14	TGTGCCAGTAGTGCCCGGGACATATACTACGAGCAGTACTTC	CASSARDIYYEQYF
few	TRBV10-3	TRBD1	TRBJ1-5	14	TGTGCCATCAGTGAAGGGACAGGGTCACAGCCCCAGCATTTT	CAISEGTGSQPQHF
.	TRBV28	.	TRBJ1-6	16	TGTGCCAGCGATCCTCGGGAGGAAGGCCCCAATTCACCCCTCCACTTT	CASDPREEGPNSPLHF
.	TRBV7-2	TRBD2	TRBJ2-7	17	TGTGCCAGCAGCTTAGCTCCCCTGGCTAGCGGATTCTACGAGCAGTACTTC	CASSLAPLASGFYEQYF
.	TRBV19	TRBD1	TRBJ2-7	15	TGTGCCAGTAGTGCCCGGGACAGGGGAGCCTACGAGCAGTACTTC	CASSARDRGAYEQYF
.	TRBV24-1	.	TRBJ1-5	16	TGTGCCACCAGTGACCAGACAGGTTATAGCAATCAGCCCCAGCATTTT	CATSDQTGYSNQPQHF
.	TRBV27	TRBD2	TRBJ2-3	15	TGTGCCAGCAGTAGTCTAGCGGGATTCTCAGATACGCAGTATTTT	CASSSLAGFSDTQYF
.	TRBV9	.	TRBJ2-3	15	TGTGCCAGCAGCGTAGGCGGCTACCCGCCAGATACGCAGTATTTT	CASSVGGYPPDTQYF
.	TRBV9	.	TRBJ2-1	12	TGTGCCAGCAGCCCCTCCGGTTGGGAGCAGTTCTTC	CASSPSGWEQFF
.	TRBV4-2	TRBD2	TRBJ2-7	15	TGTGCCAGCAGGACTACTAGCGGGAGTGGGTACGAGCAGTACTTC	CASRTTSGSGYEQYF
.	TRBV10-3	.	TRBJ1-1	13	TGTGCCGTTCAACAGGGCCCCTACACTGAAGCTTTCTTT	CAVQQGPYTEAFF
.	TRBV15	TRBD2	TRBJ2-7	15	TGTGCCACCAGCACTACTAGCGGTCCCTCCTACGAGCAGTACTTC	CATSTTSGPSYEQYF
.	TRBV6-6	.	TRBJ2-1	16	TGTGCCAGCAGTTACTGGGATGCTAGCGTTGGGAATGAGCAGTTCTTC	CASSYWDASVGNEQFF
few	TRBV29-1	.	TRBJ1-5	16	TGCAGCGTTGAAGGTTCGCAGGGTGATGTGAATCAGCCCCAGCATTTT	CSVEGSQGDVNQPQHF
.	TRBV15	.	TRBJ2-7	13	TGTGCCACCAGCCATGGGCGGGATTACGAGCAGTACTTC	CATSHGRDYEQYF
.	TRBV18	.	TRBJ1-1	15	TGTGCCAGCTCAACCCAACAGGGACGGAACACTGAAGCTTTCTTT	CASSTQQGRNTEAFF
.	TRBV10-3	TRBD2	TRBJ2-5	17	TGTGCCATCAGTGATTCCCCTGTAGCGGGAGCAGGAGAGACCCAGTACTTC	CAISDSPVAGAGETQYF
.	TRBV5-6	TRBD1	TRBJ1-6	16	TGTGCCAGCAGCTACAGGGGACAGATGTATAATTCACCCCTCCACTTT	CASSYRGQMYNSPLHF
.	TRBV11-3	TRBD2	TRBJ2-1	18	TGTGCCAGCAGCTTAGATTCGACTAGCGGGAGTTCGTACAATGAGCAGTTCTTC	CASSLDSTSGSSYNEQFF
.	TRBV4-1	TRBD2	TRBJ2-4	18	TGCGCCAGCAGCCAGGGACTAGCGGGAGGGGTGGCCAAAAACATTCAGTACTTC	CASSQGLAGGVAKNIQYF